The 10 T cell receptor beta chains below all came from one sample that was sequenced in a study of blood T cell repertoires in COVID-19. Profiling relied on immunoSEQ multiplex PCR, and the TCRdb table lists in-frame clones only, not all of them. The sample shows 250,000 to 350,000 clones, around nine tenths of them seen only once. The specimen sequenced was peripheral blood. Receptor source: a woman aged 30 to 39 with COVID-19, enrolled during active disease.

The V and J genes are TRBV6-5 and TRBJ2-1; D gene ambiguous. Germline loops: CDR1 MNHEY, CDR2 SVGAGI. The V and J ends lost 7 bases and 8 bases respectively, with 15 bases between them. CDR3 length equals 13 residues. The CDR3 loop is CASKSALEDEQFF. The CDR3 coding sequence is TGTGCCAGCAAGAGCGCCCTCGAGGATGAGCAGTTCTTC.

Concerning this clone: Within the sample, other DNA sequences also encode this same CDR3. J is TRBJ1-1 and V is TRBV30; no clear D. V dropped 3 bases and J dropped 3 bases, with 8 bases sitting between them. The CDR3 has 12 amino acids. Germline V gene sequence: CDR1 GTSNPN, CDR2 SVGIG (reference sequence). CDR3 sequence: CAWSPGDTEAFF. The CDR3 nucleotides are TGTGCCTGGAGCCCCGGGGACACTGAAGCTTTCTTT.

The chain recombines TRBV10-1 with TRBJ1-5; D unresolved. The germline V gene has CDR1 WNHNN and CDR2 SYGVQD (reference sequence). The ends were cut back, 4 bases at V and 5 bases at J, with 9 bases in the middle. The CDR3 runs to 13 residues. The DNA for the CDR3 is TGCGCCAGCAGTGCGGGGATCCATCAGCCCCAGCATTTT. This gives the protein CASSAGIHQPQHF.

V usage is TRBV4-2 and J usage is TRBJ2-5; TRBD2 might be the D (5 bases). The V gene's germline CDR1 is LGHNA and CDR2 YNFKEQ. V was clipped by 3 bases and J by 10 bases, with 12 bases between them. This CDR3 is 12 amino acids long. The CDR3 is CASSHVPGDQYF. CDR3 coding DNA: TGTGCCAGCAGCCACGTCCCCGGGGACCAGTACTTC.

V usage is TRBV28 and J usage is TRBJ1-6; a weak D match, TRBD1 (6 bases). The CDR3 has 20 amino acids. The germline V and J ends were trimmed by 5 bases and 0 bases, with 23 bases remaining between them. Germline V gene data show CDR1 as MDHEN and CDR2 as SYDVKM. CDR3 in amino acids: CASSPGVGGARISYNSPLHF. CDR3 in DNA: TGTGCCAGCAGTCCAGGGGTAGGGGGGGCTCGAATCTCCTATAATTCACCCCTCCACTTT.

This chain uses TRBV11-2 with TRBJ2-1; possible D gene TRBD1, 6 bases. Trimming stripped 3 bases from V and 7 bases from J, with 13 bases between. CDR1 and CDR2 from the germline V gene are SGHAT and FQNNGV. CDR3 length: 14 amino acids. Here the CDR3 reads CASSFLQGGNEQFF. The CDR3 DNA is TGTGCCAGCAGCTTCCTACAGGGCGGGAATGAGCAGTTCTTC.

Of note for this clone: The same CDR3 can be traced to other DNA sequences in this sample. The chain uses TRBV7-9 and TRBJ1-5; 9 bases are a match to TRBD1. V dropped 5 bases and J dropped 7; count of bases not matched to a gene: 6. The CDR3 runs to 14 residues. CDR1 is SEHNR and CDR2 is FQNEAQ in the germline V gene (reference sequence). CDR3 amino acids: CASSPQGARQPQHF. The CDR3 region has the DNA TGTGCCAGCAGCCCACAGGGGGCGAGGCAGCCCCAGCATTTT.

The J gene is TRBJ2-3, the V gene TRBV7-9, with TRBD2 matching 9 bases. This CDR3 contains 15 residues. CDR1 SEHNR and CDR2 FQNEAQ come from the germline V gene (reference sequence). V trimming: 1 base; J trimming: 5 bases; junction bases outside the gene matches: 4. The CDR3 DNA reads TGTGCCAGCAGCTTAGTTAGCGGGAGCTTAGATACGCAGTATTTT. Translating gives CASSLVSGSLDTQYF. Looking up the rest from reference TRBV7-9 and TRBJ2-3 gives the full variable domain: DTGVSQNPRHKITKRGQNVTFRCDPISEHNRLYWYRQTLGQGPEFLTYFQNEAQLEKSRLLSDRFSAERPKGSFSTLEIQRTEQGDSAMYLCASSLVSGSLDTQYFGPGTRLTVL.

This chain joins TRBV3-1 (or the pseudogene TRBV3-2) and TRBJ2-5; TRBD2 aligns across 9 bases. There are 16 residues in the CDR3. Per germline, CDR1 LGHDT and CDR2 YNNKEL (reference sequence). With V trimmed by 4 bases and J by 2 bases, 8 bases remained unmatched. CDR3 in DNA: TGTGCCAGCAGCCCGATTAGCGGGAGTGAACAAGAGACCCAGTACTTC. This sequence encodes CASSPISGSEQETQYF.

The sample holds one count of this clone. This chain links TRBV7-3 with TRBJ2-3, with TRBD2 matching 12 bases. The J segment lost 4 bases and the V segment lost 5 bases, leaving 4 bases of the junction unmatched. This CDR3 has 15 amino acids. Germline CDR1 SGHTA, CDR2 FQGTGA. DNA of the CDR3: TGTGCCAGCAGCATACTAGCGGGAGGCTCAGATACGCAGTATTTT. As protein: CASSILAGGSDTQYF.